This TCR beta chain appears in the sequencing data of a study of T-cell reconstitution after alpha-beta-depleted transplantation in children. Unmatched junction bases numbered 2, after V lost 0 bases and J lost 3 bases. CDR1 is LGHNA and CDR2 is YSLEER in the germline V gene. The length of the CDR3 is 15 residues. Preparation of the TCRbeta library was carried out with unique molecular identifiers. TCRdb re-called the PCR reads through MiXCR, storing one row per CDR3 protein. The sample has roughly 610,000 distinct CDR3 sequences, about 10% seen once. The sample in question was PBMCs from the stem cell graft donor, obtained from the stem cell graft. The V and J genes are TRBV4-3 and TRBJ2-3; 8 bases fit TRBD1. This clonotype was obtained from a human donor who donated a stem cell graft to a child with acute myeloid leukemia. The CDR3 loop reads CASSQDTGGTDTQYF. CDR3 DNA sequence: TGCGCCAGCAGCCAAGATACAGGGGGGACAGATACGCAGTATTTT.